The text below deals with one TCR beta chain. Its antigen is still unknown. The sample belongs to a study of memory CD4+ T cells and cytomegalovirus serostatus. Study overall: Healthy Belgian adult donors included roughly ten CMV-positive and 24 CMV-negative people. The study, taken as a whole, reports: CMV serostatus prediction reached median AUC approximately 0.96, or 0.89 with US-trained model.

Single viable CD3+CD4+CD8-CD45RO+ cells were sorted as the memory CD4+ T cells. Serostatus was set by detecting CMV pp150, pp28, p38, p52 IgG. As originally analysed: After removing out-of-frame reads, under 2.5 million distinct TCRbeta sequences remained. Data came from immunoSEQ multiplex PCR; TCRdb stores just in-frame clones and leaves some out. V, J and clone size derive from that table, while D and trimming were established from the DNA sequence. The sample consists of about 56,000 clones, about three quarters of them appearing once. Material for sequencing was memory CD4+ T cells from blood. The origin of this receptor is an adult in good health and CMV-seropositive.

In DNA, the CDR3 is TGTGCCATCACCCGAAATCCCCCATGGGACAGCTCTGGAAACACCATATATTTT. Residues: CAITRNPPWDSSGNTIYF. V and J are TRBV10-3 and TRBJ1-3, with 7 bases aligning to TRBD1. V trimming: 7 bases; J trimming: 0 bases; junction bases outside the gene matches: 15. The V gene's germline CDR1 is ENHRY and CDR2 SYGVKD. The CDR3 contains 18 residues.